The 29 T cell receptor beta chains presented below share a single source sample, sequenced in a study of blood T cell repertoires in COVID-19. Only in-frame clones appear in the TCRdb table, and some are missing; sequencing was by immunoSEQ multiplex PCR. Among fewer than 250,000 clones listed, 86% were seen once. Sequenced material: peripheral blood. The receptors here all came from a man aged 50 to 60 with acute or convalescent COVID-19.

This chain uses TRBV3-1 (or the pseudogene TRBV3-2) with TRBJ2-5, with 10 bases identical to TRBD2. The CDR3 is 15 amino acids. CDR1 LGHDT and CDR2 YNNKEL come from the germline V gene (reference sequence). V gave up 7 bases and J gave up 1 base; unmatched junction bases: 6. The DNA for the CDR3 is TGTGCCAGCAACGGGGGGACTAGCGCCCAAGAGACCCAGTACTTC. This codes for CASNGGTSAQETQYF.

CDR3 bases: TGCGCCAGCAGCTTGGAAACAGGGGGAAGTGAAAAACTGTTTTTT. Residues: CASSLETGGSEKLFF. The chain links TRBV5-1 to TRBJ1-4, with TRBD1 identical over 8 bases. Germline loops: CDR1 SGHRS, CDR2 YFSETQ. Germline trimming cut 0 bases from V and 7 bases from J; bases unmatched to any gene: 5. The CDR3 is 15 amino acids.

This clone appeared a single time. The chain joins TRBV5-1 to TRBJ2-3; D is unclear. V lost 2 bases, J lost 0 bases, and 4 bases lay in between. Germline-derived CDR1 and CDR2 are SGHRS and YFSETQ. This CDR3 has 13 amino acids. The CDR3 region is CASSLSSTDTQYF. The CDR3 nucleotides are TGCGCCAGCAGCTTATCTAGCACAGATACGCAGTATTTT.

The V call is TRBV29-1, the J call TRBJ1-1; TRBD1 matches at 7 bases. Germline CDR1 reads SQVTM; CDR2 reads ANQGSEA. The V gene end was trimmed by 5 bases and the J gene end by 5 bases; junction bases not matched to a gene: 8. The CDR3 runs to 13 residues. In DNA, the CDR3 is TGCAGCGTTTCGGGACAGCTGAGTACTGAAGCTTTCTTT. The encoded protein is CSVSGQLSTEAFF.

The rearrangement joins TRBV20-1 to TRBJ2-1; D ambiguous. The V end was cut by 5 bases, the J end by 4 bases, with 6 bases between. The CDR3 is 11 amino acids. Germline V gives CDR1 DFQATT, CDR2 SNEGSKA (reference sequence). CDR3 in DNA: TGCAGTGCTTACAGTTACAATGAGCAGTTCTTC. Encoded protein: CSAYSYNEQFF.

The chain carries TRBV18 and TRBJ1-2; 10 bases are a match to TRBD1. This CDR3 spans 18 amino acids. Unmatched junction bases numbered 14, after V lost 3 bases and J lost 4 bases. CDR1 is KGHSH, CDR2 LQKENI, per germline. CDR3 loop: CASSPVPGQGTTSYGYTF. The DNA of the CDR3 is TGTGCCAGCTCACCGGTCCCGGGACAGGGGACGACGAGCTATGGCTACACCTTC.

This chain joins TRBV4-1 and TRBJ2-1, with a possible D match to TRBD1 (6 bases). The CDR3 is made up of 15 amino acids. Looked up from germline, CDR1 is MGHRA and CDR2 is YSYEKL. The V end was cut by 2 bases, the J end by 5 bases, with 13 bases between. CDR3 in DNA: TGCGCCAGCAGCCAACCGGACAGATGGGACAATGAGCAGTTCTTC. It yields the protein CASSQPDRWDNEQFF.

V gene TRBV7-9 combines with J gene TRBJ2-7; 7 nucleotides match TRBD1. Germline CDR1 and CDR2: SEHNR and FQNEAQ (reference sequence). V lost 5 bases, J lost 5 bases, and 6 bases stayed unmatched. The CDR3 has 13 residues. For the CDR3, the DNA is TGTGCCAGCAGCCCAAGGGGGCCCAACGAGCAGTACTTC. Translating it yields CASSPRGPNEQYF.

The rearrangement joins TRBV2 to TRBJ1-4, with D possibly matching TRBD1 (5 bases). CDR3 length: 14 residues. V lost 7 bases, J lost 8 bases, and 17 bases lay in between. CDR1 SNHLY and CDR2 FYNNEI come from the germline V gene. Written as DNA, the CDR3 is TGTGCCAGCATCTTAGACAGTGCTGGCGAAAAACTGTTTTTT. This encodes CASILDSAGEKLFF.

V gene TRBV18 combines with J gene TRBJ2-1; maybe TRBD2 (6 bases). V was cut by 3 bases and J by 0 bases, with 9 bases left in between. The CDR3 spans 15 residues. Germline V gene sequence: CDR1 KGHSH, CDR2 LQKENI. The CDR3 sequence is CASSPRESSYNEQFF. The CDR3 nucleotides read TGTGCCAGCTCACCTCGGGAGAGCTCCTACAATGAGCAGTTCTTC.

V is TRBV4-1 and J is TRBJ2-6; 10 bases align to TRBD1. This CDR3 is built from 18 residues. The trim removed 2 bases at V and 0 bases at J, leaving 4 bases unmatched. Germline-derived CDR1 and CDR2 are MGHRA and YSYEKL. CDR3 nucleotide sequence: TGCGCCAGCAGCCAAACGGGACAGGGGAGCTCTGGGGCCAACGTCCTGACTTTC. This gives the protein CASSQTGQGSSGANVLTF.

The V and J genes are TRBV18 and TRBJ1-3; D unclear. Trimming stripped 3 bases from V and 6 bases from J, with 15 bases between. The length of the CDR3 is 15 residues. Germline V CDR1 and CDR2: KGHSH, LQKENI. Here the CDR3 reads CASSPLASQVNTIYF. For the CDR3, the DNA is TGTGCCAGCTCACCTCTTGCCAGTCAAGTAAACACCATATATTTT.

The CDR3 here is CASSQEGSSGGWAQYF. The CDR3 DNA reads as TGTGCCAGCAGCCAAGAGGGGAGTAGCGGGGGGTGGGCGCAGTATTTT. The J gene is TRBJ2-3, the V gene TRBV3-1 (or the pseudogene TRBV3-2); 10 bases map to TRBD2. Germline V gene lookup returns CDR1 LGHDT and CDR2 YNNKEL (reference sequence). This CDR3 is 16 amino acids long. With V trimmed by 0 bases and J by 10 bases, 10 bases remained unmatched.

V gene TRBV7-2 combines with J gene TRBJ1-6; D unresolved. The CDR3 consists of 14 residues. Germline CDR1 is SGHTA and CDR2 is FQGNSA. Trimming took 1 base from V and 7 from J, leaving 8 bases between them. The CDR3 region is CASSLVPRNSPLHF. Written as DNA, the CDR3 is TGTGCCAGCAGCTTAGTCCCTCGGAATTCACCCCTCCACTTT.

The chain employs TRBV19 and TRBJ1-5; D perhaps matches TRBD1 (5 bases). The CDR3 totals 18 residues. CDR1 and CDR2 (germline): LNHDA, SQIVND (reference sequence). Trimming stripped 3 bases from V and 4 bases from J, with 22 bases between. For the CDR3, the DNA is TGTGCCAGTAGTATGCAGGGCCCGACCAGAAAGAGTAATCAGCCCCAGCATTTT. Translating it yields CASSMQGPTRKSNQPQHF.

The chain links TRBV19 to TRBJ2-5, with 7 positions matching TRBD2. CDR1 is LNHDA and CDR2 is SQIVND in the germline V gene (reference sequence). The V gene end was trimmed by 3 bases and the J gene end by 7 bases; junction bases not matched to a gene: 11. This CDR3 is 15 amino acids long. CDR3 in amino acids: CASSMEAGPSGTQYF. In DNA, the CDR3 is TGTGCCAGTAGTATGGAAGCGGGGCCTTCGGGGACCCAGTACTTC.

The chain couples TRBV6-5 to TRBJ1-1; D unresolved. There are 13 residues in the CDR3. Germline assignment: CDR1 MNHEY and CDR2 SVGAGI. The V gene lost 10 bases and the J gene lost 0 bases, with 12 bases spanning the gap. The CDR3 coding sequence is TGTGCCACCACCGGGTCCTTGAACACTGAAGCTTTCTTT. Protein product: CATTGSLNTEAFF.

This chain links TRBV7-2 with TRBJ2-2; D is undetermined. Germline CDR1 is SGHTA and CDR2 is FQGNSA. V dropped 1 base and J dropped 4 bases, with 7 bases sitting between them. The CDR3 has 14 residues. Here the CDR3 DNA reads TGTGCCAGCAGCTTAGGACACACCACCGGGGAGCTGTTTTTT. Translated, it gives CASSLGHTTGELFF. Drawing the rest from reference TRBV7-2 and TRBJ2-2, the complete variable domain is GAGVSQSPSNKVTEKGKDVELRCDPISGHTALYWYRQSLGQGLEFLIYFQGNSAPDKSGLPSDRFSAERTGGSVSTLTIQRTQQEDSAVYLCASSLGHTTGELFFGEGSRLTVL.

V and J are TRBV3-1 (or the pseudogene TRBV3-2) and TRBJ2-1, with 7 bases identical to TRBD2. Germline CDR1 is LGHDT and CDR2 is YNNKEL (reference sequence). This CDR3 spans 15 amino acids. The V segment lost 4 bases and the J segment 4 bases; nucleotides outside the gene matches: 7. The CDR3 sequence is CASSLSWEGYNEQFF. In DNA form, the CDR3 reads TGTGCCAGCAGCCTCTCGTGGGAGGGTTACAATGAGCAGTTCTTC.

The gene calls are TRBV5-1 and TRBJ1-2, with 7 bases that match TRBD1. The CDR3 length is 15 residues. With 0 bases clipped from V and 3 bases from J, the junction kept 5 bases outside the gene matches. Germline assignment: CDR1 SGHRS and CDR2 YFSETQ. The CDR3 sequence: CASSLDRGHYYGYTF. CDR3 sequence (DNA): TGCGCCAGCAGCTTGGACAGGGGACATTACTATGGCTACACCTTC.

This chain connects TRBV3-1 (or the pseudogene TRBV3-2) to TRBJ2-2; D call uncertain. This CDR3 has 14 residues. The V and J ends lost 3 bases and 2 bases respectively, with 7 bases between them. The germline V gene has CDR1 LGHDT and CDR2 YNNKEL (reference sequence). The CDR3 spells CASSQRSNTGELFF. Written as DNA, the CDR3 is TGTGCCAGCAGCCAGAGAAGTAACACCGGGGAGCTGTTTTTT.

In its sample, this clone was seen once. This rearrangement joins TRBV7-9 to TRBJ1-2, with D possibly matching TRBD1 (6 bases). The CDR3 runs 16 residues. The V end was cut by 2 bases, the J end by 0 bases, with 13 bases between. Germline CDR1 SEHNR, CDR2 FQNEAQ (reference sequence). CDR3 residues: CASSLTGRGANYGYTF. CDR3 sequence (DNA): TGTGCCAGCAGCTTAACAGGGAGAGGGGCTAACTATGGCTACACCTTC.

This sequence joins TRBV7-8 and TRBJ2-3; 7 bases agree with TRBD2. Germline V lookup: CDR1 SGHVS, CDR2 FQNEAQ. This CDR3 has 16 residues. V shed 4 bases and J 5 bases; nucleotides not matched to a gene: 12. For the CDR3, the DNA is TGTGCCAGCAGCTCACGGGGAGGGGCGGCGGGAGATACGCAGTATTTT. It specifies CASSSRGGAAGDTQYF. The complete variable domain, with remaining parts taken from reference TRBV7-8 and TRBJ2-3, reads GAGVSQSPRYKVAKRGQDVALRCDPISGHVSLFWYQQALGQGPEFLTYFQNEAQLDKSGLPSDRFFAERPEGSVSTLKIQRTQQEDSAVYLCASSSRGGAAGDTQYFGPGTRLTVL.

The chain employs TRBV28 and TRBJ1-1; 11 nucleotides match TRBD1. J was trimmed by 2 bases and V by 7 bases; bases with no gene match: 12. The V gene's germline CDR1 is MDHEN and CDR2 SYDVKM. CDR3 length: 17 amino acids. CDR3 nucleotide sequence: TGTGCCAGCAACCGGGACAGGGGGTTCCATGGTAACACTGAAGCTTTCTTT. Translating it yields CASNRDRGFHGNTEAFF.

The CDR3 loop is CASFTGGNTEAFF. The CDR3 region has the DNA TGTGCCAGTTTCACGGGGGGGAACACTGAAGCTTTCTTT. The rearrangement links TRBV19 to TRBJ1-1, with D perhaps TRBD1 (5 bases). This CDR3 has 13 amino acids. CDR1 is LNHDA, CDR2 SQIVND, per germline (reference sequence). The V end lost 8 bases, the J end lost 1 base, and 11 bases lay between the germline ends.

DNA of the CDR3: TGTGCCATCAGTGGCGGGACAGTGAGCTCCTATAATTCACCCCTCCACTTT. It is translated as CAISGGTVSSYNSPLHF. The gene calls are TRBV10-3 and TRBJ1-6, with 7 bases fitting TRBD1. Germline V CDR1 and CDR2: ENHRY, SYGVKD. The CDR3 spans 17 residues. J gave up 0 bases and V 4 bases, and 6 bases lay outside the gene matches.

A note on this clone: Other DNA sequences in this sample translate to the same CDR3. The genes are TRBV30 and TRBJ1-2; 7 bases agree with TRBD1. Germline loops: CDR1 GTSNPN, CDR2 SVGIG (reference sequence). The length of the CDR3 is 12 residues. Trimming took 3 bases from V and 6 from J; bases not matched to a gene: 4. CDR3 bases: TGTGCCTGGAGCGAAACAGGGGATGGCTACACCTTC. Translated: CAWSETGDGYTF.

The chain joins TRBV4-1 to TRBJ1-1; perhaps TRBD1 as D (6 bases). Germline values: CDR1 MGHRA, CDR2 YSYEKL. Trimming shortened V by 3 bases and J by 1 base, and 9 bases separated the two germline ends. The CDR3 runs to 14 residues. The CDR3 spells CASSHPGENTEAFF. DNA of the CDR3: TGCGCCAGCAGCCATCCAGGGGAGAACACTGAAGCTTTCTTT.

The chain employs TRBV12-3 or TRBV12-4 and TRBJ1-2, with 7 bases identical to TRBD1. V dropped 5 bases and J dropped 8; count of bases not matched to a gene: 8. The CDR3 runs 13 residues. The CDR3 nucleotides are TGTGCCAGCAGTCCCACAGGGGTGCGGGGCTACACCTTC. Its translation: CASSPTGVRGYTF.